This TCR beta chain was documented in a study of T cell repertoires in cytomegalovirus infection (dated by TCRdb to 2018 to 2020). Concerning the study at large: Alongside well-studied HLA-B-restricted epitopes, the peptide stimulations were aimed at recently identified HLA-C-restricted CMV epitopes, whose presentation resists viral immunomodulation. Because public TCR beta signatures pointed to carriage of CMV infection together with the matching HLA type, the HLA type of each donor mattered for the analysis.

TCRdb lists the instrument as Illumina HiSeq 1500. Using fastp trimming at Q25 and MiXCR clonotype assembly, TCRdb reanalyzed the public sequencing data and kept in-frame beta chains. Every CDR3 protein is listed once, alongside the most common genes and DNA of its rows. The sample table holds tens of thousands of distinct CDR3 sequences, of which 20% to 25% were seen once. The top ten hold 26% of the sample. A word on this clonotype: The target of this receptor is not known. One base away lies a much larger clone, so this may be a sequencing read error.

Taken with the paper, the label for treatment or condition translates to: in vitro stimulation with specific CMV peptide epitopes to enrich CMV-specific T cells. Paper-wide results and their limitations: The ex vivo response was dominated by HLA-C-restricted CMV-specific TCR beta clonotypes, and the single most frequent clonotype in two of eight donors was supplied by these HLA-C-restricted clonotypes. In both this cohort and an independent cohort of 352 donors, the cumulative frequency of public TCR beta family members distinguished carriers of CMV infection plus the relevant HLA type.

The CDR3 sequence holds 12 residues, the cysteine and phenylalanine included. Just CDR3 DNA is preserved here, 36 bases in frame from base 1. Sequences LNHDA (CDR1) and SQIVND (CDR2) are obtained from the germline V gene (reference sequence). The material sequenced was CD8+ T cells from cultured PBMCs, taken from culture after CMV antigen stimulation. The clonotype comes from a human donor in good health (CMV status not recorded). Some clones in this sample may be carry-over from other donors' samples. The sequence is built from TRBV19 and TRBJ2-1; the D gene cannot be resolved reliably. The DNA is as follows: TGTGCCTGTAGTCCGGGCAGGAATGAGCAGTTCTTC. This codes for CACSPGRNEQFF. The entire variable domain, with the stretches around the CDR3 drawn from the reference TRBV19 and TRBJ2-1 proteins, is DGGITQSPKYLFRKEGQNVTLSCEQNLNHDAMYWYRQDPGQGLRLIYYSQIVNDFQKGDIAEGYSVSREKKESFPLTVTSAQKNPTAFYLCACSPGRNEQFFGPGTRLTVL.